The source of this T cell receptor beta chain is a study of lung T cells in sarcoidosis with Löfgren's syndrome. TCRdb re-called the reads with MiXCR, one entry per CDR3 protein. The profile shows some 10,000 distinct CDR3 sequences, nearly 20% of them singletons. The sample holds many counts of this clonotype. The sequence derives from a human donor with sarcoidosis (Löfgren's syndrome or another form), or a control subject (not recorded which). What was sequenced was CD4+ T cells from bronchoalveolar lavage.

CDR3 region: CASSGVTVDYNEQFF. The CDR3 nucleotides are TGTGCCAGCAGTGGAGTAACGGTGGACTACAATGAGCAGTTCTTC. The rearrangement joins TRBV25-1 to TRBJ2-1; no firm D call. V lost 4 bases and J 3 bases, leaving 13 bases between the germline ends. Per germline, CDR1 MGHDK and CDR2 SYGVNS. This CDR3 has 15 amino acids.